Listed here are 2 T cell receptor beta chains from one sample, sequenced in a study of T cells after yellow fever vaccination. TCRdb reprocessed the 5' RACE reads via MiXCR and lists one record per CDR3 protein. Altogether about 350,000 distinct CDR3 sequences are present, roughly 8.6% being singletons, with the ten largest covering roughly 15%. Sequences were derived from PBMCs, sampled roughly 46 days after the first yellow fever vaccination. Receptors originate from a man aged 18 to 29 who received the YFV17D yellow fever vaccine.

A word on this clonotype: An end of the junction differs from the germline gene, which may be a read error. The chain joins TRBV19 to TRBJ2-5; 10 nucleotides align to TRBD2. Germline V CDR1 and CDR2: LNHDA, SQIVND (reference sequence). The CDR3 has 15 residues. The CDR3 DNA reads as TGTGCCAGTAGTATCACTAGCGGGGTAATGGAGACCCTGTACTTC. Protein: CASSITSGVMETLYF.

This clonotype was observed a handful of times. The chain combines TRBV6-1 with TRBJ1-2; 7 bases agree with TRBD1. J gave up 2 bases and V 6 bases, and 6 bases lay outside the gene matches. Germline V gene lookup returns CDR1 MNHNS and CDR2 SASEGT. This CDR3 comprises 14 residues. The CDR3 DNA reads as TGTGCCAGCAGCCGGGACAGTGTAAACTATGGCTACACCTTC. It codes for CASSRDSVNYGYTF.